The 11 T cell receptor beta chains given below trace back to one sample, sequenced in a study of human T cells and chemical hapten exposure. Using its own MiXCR run on the RACE reads, TCRdb lists one record per CDR3 protein. The table shows approximately 96,000 distinct CDR3 sequences, with about a tenth occurring only once. Documented time point: patch test 2, 6 weeks after DPC sensitization. Noted treatment: therapeutic diphenylcyclopropenone sensitization with weekly scalp DPC. The source was whole blood, collected in connection with sensitization to the hapten diphenylcyclopropenone (DPC). These receptors all come from a woman aged 40 to 50 with alopecia areata. Some clones in this sample may be carry-over from other donors' samples.

The V call is TRBV28, the J call TRBJ2-5; TRBD2 might be the D (5 bases). The CDR3 consists of 13 residues. CDR1 MDHEN and CDR2 SYDVKM come from the germline V gene. V dropped 6 bases and J dropped 5 bases, with 13 bases sitting between them. CDR3 in DNA: TGTGCCAGCAGACAAACTAGTCAGGAGACCCAGTACTTC. Its translation is CASRQTSQETQYF.

In its sample, this clonotype was seen a few times. The rearrangement joins TRBV20-1 to TRBJ2-5; weak D call: TRBD2 (6 bases). The CDR3 spans 13 residues. The V end was cut by 0 bases, the J end by 12 bases, with 17 bases between. In germline, CDR1 is DFQATT, CDR2 SNEGSKA (reference sequence). The CDR3 loop is CSARDLGSGGKYF. In nucleotides, the CDR3 is TGCAGTGCTAGAGATCTTGGGAGCGGCGGGAAGTACTTC.

This sequence joins TRBV20-1 and TRBJ1-5; D gene unclear. The CDR3 runs to 16 residues. Trimming took off 0 bases at V and 0 bases at J, with 12 bases between the two ends. The germline CDR1 and CDR2 sequences are DFQATT and SNEGSKA (reference sequence). CDR3: CSARDRLHNSNQPQHF. The CDR3 DNA reads TGCAGTGCTAGAGATCGGCTCCACAATAGCAATCAGCCCCAGCATTTT.

In its sample, this clonotype was seen a few times. This sequence joins TRBV28 and TRBJ2-5; the match to TRBD1 covers 7 bases. Germline CDR1 MDHEN, CDR2 SYDVKM. CDR3 size: 14 residues. The V segment lost 5 bases and the J segment 1 base; nucleotides outside the gene matches: 4. The CDR3 coding sequence is TGTGCCAGCAGTCCCAGGGGGTCCCAAGAGACCCAGTACTTC. It codes for CASSPRGSQETQYF.

This clonotype has a count of ten or more. The chain has TRBV7-2 and TRBJ2-7, with 11 bases identical to TRBD2. The CDR3 length is 18 residues. Trimming cost V 5 bases and J 5 bases; bases outside gene matches: 17. CDR1 and CDR2 from the germline V gene are SGHTA and FQGNSA. CDR3 DNA: TGTGCCAGCAGCGCTCGAACTAGCGGGAGTGCTCTGTCACACGAGCAGTACTTC. Its protein product is CASSARTSGSALSHEQYF.

This clonotype has just a few counts. The chain has TRBV27 and TRBJ1-6; 9 bases are a match to TRBD1. The germline V gene encodes CDR1 MNHEY and CDR2 SMNVEV (reference sequence). With V trimmed by 5 bases and J by 8 bases, 10 bases remained unmatched. CDR3 length equals 16 residues. The CDR3 protein is CASSLTRQGDHSPLHF. The CDR3 region has the DNA TGTGCCAGCAGTCTAACGAGACAGGGGGATCATTCACCCCTCCACTTT.

A few counts support this clonotype. The rearrangement joins TRBV6-2 or TRBV6-3 to TRBJ2-2; either TRBD1 or TRBD2 may supply D (6 bases each). Trimming removed 2 bases at V and 6 bases at J, with 13 bases between. Germline CDR1 is MNHEY and CDR2 is SVGEGT. This CDR3 comprises 15 residues. In DNA form, the CDR3 reads TGTGCCAGCAGTTACGGGGGGCAGCGTGCCGGGGAGCTGTTTTTT. Its protein product is CASSYGGQRAGELFF.

In the case of this clonotype: A much larger clone differs from this one at a single base, so this may be a read error. The chain couples TRBV7-2 to TRBJ1-1, with D perhaps TRBD1 (6 bases). The CDR3 loop spans 15 amino acids. Germline CDR1 is SGHTA and CDR2 is FQGNSA. This CDR3 reads CVSSLVWAGATEAFF. The CDR3 DNA follows: TGTGTCAGCAGCTTAGTCTGGGCAGGGGCGACTGAAGCTTTCTTT.

The CDR3 spells CASSSHREYGTEAFF. The CDR3 DNA reads TGTGCCAGCAGTTCCCACAGGGAATATGGCACTGAAGCTTTCTTT. This sequence joins TRBV6-2 or TRBV6-3 and TRBJ1-1; weak D call: TRBD1 (6 bases). Trimming stripped 4 bases from V and 4 bases from J, with 16 bases between. This CDR3 has 15 amino acids. Germline V gene lookup returns CDR1 MNHEY and CDR2 SVGEGT.

The chain has TRBV29-1 and TRBJ2-7, with TRBD2 matching over 12 bases. This CDR3 is 14 amino acids long. After removal of 8 bases from V and 0 bases from J, the junction contained 5 bases not matched to a gene. Germline CDR1 and CDR2: SQVTM and ANQGSEA. The CDR3 DNA follows: TGCAGCCCGGCGACTAGCGGGAGCTCCTACGAGCAGTACTTC. Amino acids: CSPATSGSSYEQYF.

In its sample, this clonotype was seen many times. The chain combines TRBV29-1 with TRBJ1-2; D may be TRBD1 (6 bases). Trimming cost V 7 bases and J 7 bases, with 19 bases left between them. The germline V gene has CDR1 SQVTM and CDR2 ANQGSEA. This CDR3 spans 13 amino acids. As DNA, the CDR3 is TGCAGCGCCAACACCTTCGGACAGCTTGGCTACACCTTC. Its protein is CSANTFGQLGYTF.